The 25 T cell receptor beta chains in this list originate from one sample, sequenced in a study of cytomegalovirus exposure and HLA in healthy donors. It was with 60 Vbeta and 13 Jbeta primers that the PCR ran. Assay: immunoSEQ multiplex PCR; the TCRdb copy retains only in-frame clones and omits some. The sample holds 83,000 or so clones, about 75% seen once. Sequencing was carried out using PBMCs. These receptors were obtained from a female donor in good health and CMV-seronegative.

The chain couples TRBV6-1 to TRBJ2-7, with TRBD2 identical over 14 bases. Trimming took 4 bases from V and 3 from J; bases not matched to a gene: 2. The germline CDR1 and CDR2 sequences are MNHNS and SASEGT. The CDR3 is 15 residues long. CDR3 nucleotides: TGTGCCAGCAGTGGGGGACTAGCGGGAGTCTACGAGCAGTACTTC. Translation gives CASSGGLAGVYEQYF.

This clone has a single count. V is TRBV19 and J is TRBJ1-1; no firm D call. In germline, CDR1 is LNHDA, CDR2 SQIVND (reference sequence). This CDR3 spans 13 amino acids. The ends were cut back, 4 bases at V and 3 bases at J, with 9 bases in the middle. In DNA, the CDR3 is TGTGCCAGTAGTAGCGACACGGACACTGAAGCTTTCTTT. Protein sequence: CASSSDTDTEAFF.

V usage is TRBV7-2 and J usage is TRBJ2-1; 9 bases line up with TRBD2. This CDR3 spans 15 amino acids. Germline V gene lookup returns CDR1 SGHTA and CDR2 FQGNSA. The junction had 15 bases not matched to a gene; V was cut back by 9 bases and J by 9 bases. CDR3 sequence: CASEVWRGGSVEQFF. CDR3 DNA sequence: TGTGCCAGTGAAGTTTGGCGGGGGGGTTCTGTTGAGCAGTTCTTC.

The V and J genes are TRBV10-1 and TRBJ2-7, with 7 nucleotides matching TRBD1. Germline V CDR1 and CDR2: WNHNN, SYGVQD (reference sequence). The CDR3 runs 14 residues. V trimming: 6 bases; J trimming: 2 bases; junction bases outside the gene matches: 7. Here the CDR3 DNA reads TGCGCCAGCAGCCGGGACAGCTTAACCTACGAGCAGTACTTC. Protein product: CASSRDSLTYEQYF.

V is TRBV27 and J is TRBJ2-4; D perhaps matches TRBD2 (6 bases). The V gene lost 4 bases and the J gene lost 1 base, with 20 bases spanning the gap. Germline assignment: CDR1 MNHEY and CDR2 SMNVEV (reference sequence). The CDR3 is 18 residues long. The CDR3 nucleotides read TGTGCCAGCAGTTCCCCGACTAGATTCCCCGCGGCCAAAAACATTCAGTACTTC. As protein: CASSSPTRFPAAKNIQYF.

The V call is TRBV25-1, the J call TRBJ2-5; 7 nucleotides agree with TRBD2. From germline, CDR1 is MGHDK and CDR2 SYGVNS. With 1 base clipped from V and 5 bases from J, the junction kept 4 bases outside the gene matches. The CDR3 consists of 14 residues. CDR3 loop: CASSELWGGETQYF. Written as DNA, the CDR3 is TGTGCCAGCAGTGAATTGTGGGGGGGGGAGACCCAGTACTTC.

About this clone itself: A read error may produce the germline difference seen at one junction end. The chain couples TRBV5-1 to TRBJ2-7; TRBD2 might be the D (5 bases). The CDR3 length is 12 residues. Germline V gene data show CDR1 as SGHRS and CDR2 as YFSETQ. The CDR3: CASRRVSDEQYF. CDR3 sequence (DNA): TGCGCCAGCAGGCGGGTCTCCGACGAGCAGTACTTC.

The J gene is TRBJ1-5, the V gene TRBV4-1; D gene uncertain. The CDR3 has 14 amino acids. Looked up from germline, CDR1 is MGHRA and CDR2 is YSYEKL. Between the trimmed V and J ends, which lost 0 bases and 4 bases, there was a span of 7 bases. Here the CDR3 DNA reads TGCGCCAGCAGCCAAGATCGCGGGAATCAGCCCCAGCATTTT. Amino acids: CASSQDRGNQPQHF.

This clone was observed many times. The genes are TRBV28 and TRBJ1-1; D might be TRBD1 (6 bases). Trimming removed 10 bases from V and 5 bases from J, with 14 bases in between. CDR1 MDHEN and CDR2 SYDVKM come from the germline V gene. The CDR3 spans 12 residues. DNA for the CDR3: TGTGCCACGACCAGGGGCAGGACTGAAGCTTTCTTT. The encoded protein is CATTRGRTEAFF.

The chain carries TRBV13 and TRBJ2-7, with 7 bases that match TRBD1. CDR3 length: 13 residues. V lost 5 bases and J lost 5; bases outside the gene matches: 6. Germline CDR1 reads PRHDT; CDR2 reads FYEKMQ (reference sequence). CDR3 sequence: CASSLRQGDEQYF. The CDR3, as DNA: TGTGCCAGCAGCCTCCGACAGGGAGACGAGCAGTACTTC.

In this sample, this clone turned up once. This chain connects TRBV5-4 to TRBJ1-1, with D perhaps TRBD1 (6 bases). V dropped 9 bases and J dropped 4 bases, with 13 bases sitting between them. This CDR3 has 12 amino acids. Germline values: CDR1 SGHNT, CDR2 YYREEE (reference sequence). CDR3 bases: TGTGCCACACGAACAGGGCTCACTGAAGCTTTCTTT. Translating it yields CATRTGLTEAFF.

The chain carries TRBV18 and TRBJ2-5, with a tentative D call TRBD2 (6 bases). CDR1 is KGHSH, CDR2 LQKENI, per germline. The ends were cut back, 3 bases at V and 5 bases at J, with 19 bases in the middle. The CDR3 is 16 amino acids. The CDR3 region has the DNA TGTGCCAGCTCACCTACATCATTGGGGGGAGTGGAGACCCAGTACTTC. Translated, it gives CASSPTSLGGVETQYF.

With respect to this clone: The conserved closing phenylalanine or tryptophan is absent in this CDR3, likely reflecting a read error. The DNA is left out, because the CDR3 cannot be placed on it with certainty; the CDR3 is given as TCRdb lists it. This chain connects TRBV6-1 to TRBJ1-6; TRBD1 is the table's D call, not checked against the DNA. Germline loops: CDR1 MNHNS, CDR2 SASEGT. The CDR3 spans 8 residues, counting both ends. This CDR3 is CASNTGVL.

This chain uses TRBV5-1 with TRBJ1-5, with a weak D call TRBD1 (6 bases). CDR1 SGHRS and CDR2 YFSETQ come from the germline V gene. This CDR3 contains 16 residues. The V gene lost 0 bases and the J gene lost 0 bases, with 10 bases spanning the gap. The CDR3 loop is CASSLGDTNSNQPQHF. CDR3 nucleotide sequence: TGCGCCAGCAGCTTGGGGGACACTAATAGCAATCAGCCCCAGCATTTT.

The CDR3 loop reads CASRPGGTYGYTF. The CDR3 DNA reads as TGTGCCAGCAGACCAGGGGGGACCTATGGCTACACCTTC. The J gene is TRBJ1-2, the V gene TRBV28, with TRBD1 matching 7 bases. With 6 bases clipped from V and 4 bases from J, the junction kept 5 bases outside the gene matches. Germline CDR1 and CDR2: MDHEN and SYDVKM. There are 13 residues in the CDR3.

This clone was counted a few times. The CDR3 sequence is CASSQDNEQYF. CDR3 nucleotides: TGTGCCAGCAGCCAAGATAACGAGCAGTACTTC. The chain combines TRBV4-2 with TRBJ2-7; D gene unclear. The CDR3 covers 11 residues. The V end lost 0 bases, the J end lost 5 bases, and 2 bases lay between the germline ends. Germline assignment: CDR1 LGHNA and CDR2 YNFKEQ.

The chain recombines TRBV28 with TRBJ2-7; 7 nucleotides match TRBD1. The germline CDR1 and CDR2 sequences are MDHEN and SYDVKM. CDR3 size: 13 residues. Trimming took 5 bases from V and 4 from J; bases not matched to a gene: 5. CDR3 sequence: CASSVTGPYEQYF. DNA of the CDR3: TGTGCCAGCAGTGTGACAGGGCCTTACGAGCAGTACTTC.

The V and J genes are TRBV7-9 and TRBJ2-5; D gene uncertain. The germline V and J ends were trimmed by 0 bases and 4 bases, with 6 bases remaining between them. CDR1 and CDR2 (germline): SEHNR, FQNEAQ (reference sequence). The CDR3 is 13 amino acids. The CDR3 DNA reads TGTGCCAGCAGCTTAGCAGTCGGAGAGACCCAGTACTTC. Translation gives CASSLAVGETQYF.

The chain couples TRBV15 to TRBJ2-3; no reliable D call. Germline V gives CDR1 LNHNV, CDR2 YYDKDF (reference sequence). Trimming removed 1 base from V and 0 bases from J, with 11 bases in between. CDR3 length: 16 residues. CDR3 in amino acids: CATSRVPVISTDTQYF. As DNA, the CDR3 is TGTGCCACCAGCAGAGTGCCAGTTATCAGCACAGATACGCAGTATTTT.

The J gene is TRBJ1-4, the V gene TRBV11-2; D is unclear. CDR1 is SGHAT, CDR2 FQNNGV, per germline. The CDR3 has 15 residues. The V end lost 4 bases, the J end lost 0 bases, and 9 bases lay between the germline ends. The chain's CDR3 is CASSSITATNEKLFF. The CDR3 nucleotides are TGTGCCAGCAGCTCAATCACTGCAACTAATGAAAAACTGTTTTTT.

The chain uses TRBV6-4 and TRBJ1-4; 8 bases line up with TRBD1. Unmatched junction bases numbered 10, after V lost 4 bases and J lost 6 bases. The V gene's germline CDR1 is MRHNA and CDR2 SNTAGT. The CDR3 is 16 amino acids. The CDR3 sequence: CASSGTNRGKDEKLFF. In DNA form, the CDR3 reads TGTGCCAGCAGTGGCACAAACAGGGGGAAGGATGAAAAACTGTTTTTT.

The chain carries TRBV5-6 and TRBJ2-3; unclear D gene. The CDR3 runs to 10 residues. The V end was cut by 8 bases, the J end by 3 bases, with 4 bases between. The germline CDR1 and CDR2 sequences are SGHDT and YYEEEE. CDR3 amino acids: CARRTDTQYF. CDR3 DNA: TGTGCCAGACGGACAGATACGCAGTATTTT.

The J gene is TRBJ2-1, the V gene TRBV4-2, with a weak D call TRBD2 (6 bases). The germline CDR1 and CDR2 sequences are LGHNA and YNFKEQ. Trimming took 6 bases from V and 4 from J, leaving 13 bases between them. The CDR3 sequence is 14 residues long. CDR3 amino acids: CASSGPGDYNEQFF. For the CDR3, the DNA is TGTGCCAGCAGTGGTCCGGGAGATTACAATGAGCAGTTCTTC.

V usage is TRBV28 and J usage is TRBJ2-7, with TRBD1 identical over 8 bases. The CDR3 totals 16 residues. The ends lost 4 bases at V and 5 bases at J; junction bases unmatched: 13. Germline-derived CDR1 and CDR2 are MDHEN and SYDVKM. CDR3 bases: TGTGCCAGCAGTTCCCCGGAAGGACAGGGAGGTCACGAGCAGTACTTC. Protein: CASSSPEGQGGHEQYF.

This clone occurred once. This sequence joins TRBV19 and TRBJ1-1; D is uncertain. With 8 bases removed from V and 1 base from J, the gap between germline ends came to 5 bases. Germline V CDR1 and CDR2: LNHDA, SQIVND (reference sequence). CDR3 length: 11 residues. The CDR3 coding sequence is TGTGCCAGTTCGAGGAACACTGAAGCTTTCTTT. It yields the protein CASSRNTEAFF. Filled out from reference TRBV19 and TRBJ1-1, the complete variable domain reads DGGITQSPKYLFRKEGQNVTLSCEQNLNHDAMYWYRQDPGQGLRLIYYSQIVNDFQKGDIAEGYSVSREKKESFPLTVTSAQKNPTAFYLCASSRNTEAFFGQGTRLTVV.